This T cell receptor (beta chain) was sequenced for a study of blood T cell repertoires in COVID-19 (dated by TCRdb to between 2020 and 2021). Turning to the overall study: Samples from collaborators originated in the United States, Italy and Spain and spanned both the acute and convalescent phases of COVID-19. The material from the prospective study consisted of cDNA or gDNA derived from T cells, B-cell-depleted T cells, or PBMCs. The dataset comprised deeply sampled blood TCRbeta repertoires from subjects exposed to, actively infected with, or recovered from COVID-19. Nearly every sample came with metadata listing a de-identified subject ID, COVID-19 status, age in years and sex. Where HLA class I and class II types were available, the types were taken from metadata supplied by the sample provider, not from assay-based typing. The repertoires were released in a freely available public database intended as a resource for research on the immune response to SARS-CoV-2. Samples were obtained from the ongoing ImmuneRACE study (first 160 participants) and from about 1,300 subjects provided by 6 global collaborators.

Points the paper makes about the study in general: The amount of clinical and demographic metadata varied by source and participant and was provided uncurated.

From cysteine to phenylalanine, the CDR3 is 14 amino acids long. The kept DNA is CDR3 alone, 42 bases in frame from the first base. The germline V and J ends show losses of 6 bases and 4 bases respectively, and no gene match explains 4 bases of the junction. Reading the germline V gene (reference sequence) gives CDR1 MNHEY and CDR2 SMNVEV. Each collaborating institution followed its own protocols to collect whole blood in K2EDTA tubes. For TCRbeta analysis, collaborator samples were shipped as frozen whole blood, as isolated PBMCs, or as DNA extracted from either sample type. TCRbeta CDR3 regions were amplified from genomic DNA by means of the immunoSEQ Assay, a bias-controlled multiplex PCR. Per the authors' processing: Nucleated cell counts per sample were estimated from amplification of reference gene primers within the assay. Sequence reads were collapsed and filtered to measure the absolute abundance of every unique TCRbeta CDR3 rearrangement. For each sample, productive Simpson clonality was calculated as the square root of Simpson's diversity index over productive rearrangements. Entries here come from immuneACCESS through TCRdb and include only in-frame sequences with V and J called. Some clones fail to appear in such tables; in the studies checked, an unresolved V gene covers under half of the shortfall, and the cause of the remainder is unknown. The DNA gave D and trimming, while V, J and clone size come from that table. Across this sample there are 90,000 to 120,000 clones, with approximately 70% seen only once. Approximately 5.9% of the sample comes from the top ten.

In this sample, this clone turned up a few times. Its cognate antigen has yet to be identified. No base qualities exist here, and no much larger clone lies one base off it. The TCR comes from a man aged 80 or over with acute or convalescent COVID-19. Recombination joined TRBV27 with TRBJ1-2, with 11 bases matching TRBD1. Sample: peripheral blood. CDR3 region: CASSMGQGVYGYTF. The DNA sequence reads TGTGCCAGCAGCATGGGACAGGGGGTCTATGGCTACACCTTC.